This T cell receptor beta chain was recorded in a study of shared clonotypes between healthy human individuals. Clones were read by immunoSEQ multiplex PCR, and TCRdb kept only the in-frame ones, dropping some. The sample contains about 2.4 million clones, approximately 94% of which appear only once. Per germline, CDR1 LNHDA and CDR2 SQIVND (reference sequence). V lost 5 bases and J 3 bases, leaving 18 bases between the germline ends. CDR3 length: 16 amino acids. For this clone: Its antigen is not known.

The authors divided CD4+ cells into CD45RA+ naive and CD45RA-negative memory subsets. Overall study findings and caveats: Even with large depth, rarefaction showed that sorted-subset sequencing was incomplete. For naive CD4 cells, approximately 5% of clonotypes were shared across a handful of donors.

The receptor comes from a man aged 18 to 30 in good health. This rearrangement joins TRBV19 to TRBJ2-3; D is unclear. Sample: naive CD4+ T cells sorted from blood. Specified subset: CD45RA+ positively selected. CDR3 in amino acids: CASSPGEGRVTDTQYF. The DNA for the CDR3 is TGTGCCAGTAGTCCTGGTGAAGGAAGAGTTACAGATACGCAGTATTTT.